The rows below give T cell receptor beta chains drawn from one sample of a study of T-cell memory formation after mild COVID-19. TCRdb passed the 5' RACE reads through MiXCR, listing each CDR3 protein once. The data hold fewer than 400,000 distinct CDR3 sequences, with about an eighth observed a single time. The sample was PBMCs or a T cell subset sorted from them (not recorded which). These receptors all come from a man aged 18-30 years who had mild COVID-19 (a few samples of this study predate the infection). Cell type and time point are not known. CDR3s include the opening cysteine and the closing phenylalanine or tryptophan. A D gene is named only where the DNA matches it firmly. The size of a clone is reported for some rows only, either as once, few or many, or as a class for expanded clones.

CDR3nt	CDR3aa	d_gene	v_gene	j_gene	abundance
TGTGCCAGCAGCTTAAGCGGGGGGCTTTTCTTC	CASSLSGGLFF	TRBD2	TRBV7-3	TRBJ2-1	NA
TGCAGCGTTGGGGGAGAGAGCGGGGAGCTGTTTTTT	CSVGGESGELFF	NA	TRBV29-1	TRBJ2-2	NA
TGTGCCAGCAGTTACTCGAGAGCAACTAATGAAAAACTGTTTTTT	CASSYSRATNEKLFF	NA	TRBV6-5	TRBJ1-4	NA
TGCGCCAGCAGCCCGCAGGGGGCCAAGGGCGAGCAGTACTTC	CASSPQGAKGEQYF	TRBD1	TRBV4-3	TRBJ2-7	many
TGCAGTGCAAACCCCGGACAGGGACCCCAAGAGACCCAGTACTTC	CSANPGQGPQETQYF	TRBD1	TRBV20-1	TRBJ2-5	few
TGTGCCAGCAGTTACAATGTCTACGAGCAGTACTTC	CASSYNVYEQYF	NA	TRBV6-2/TRBV6-3	TRBJ2-7	few
TGCGCCAGCAGCTTGACAGGGGAAGAGACCCAGTACTTC	CASSLTGEETQYF	TRBD1	TRBV5-1	TRBJ2-5	many
TGCGCCAGCAGTCCGGTCGGGAATGAGCAGTTCTTC	CASSPVGNEQFF	NA	TRBV23-1	TRBJ2-1	NA
TGTGCCAGCACCAGGGACAGGGGGTACGAGCAGTACTTC	CASTRDRGYEQYF	TRBD1	TRBV12-3/TRBV12-4	TRBJ2-7	many
TGCAGTGTGAGAGGCGGGGATCTATACGAGCAGTACTTC	CSVRGGDLYEQYF	NA	TRBV20-1	TRBJ2-7	NA
TGTGCCAGCAGCTCCCCGGGGAAGCGGGGCCCTTACAATGAGCAGTTCTTC	CASSSPGKRGPYNEQFF	TRBD2	TRBV7-8	TRBJ2-1	few
TGTGCCAGCAGCCATCTTCTTTTCTGGATATATGGCTACACCTTC	CASSHLLFWIYGYTF	NA	TRBV3-1	TRBJ1-2	NA
TGTGCCAGCAGCAAAGCGAGGAGGGGGCCTGATTTCTTAGAAGAGACCCAGTACTTC	CASSKARRGPDFLEETQYF	NA	TRBV21-1	TRBJ2-5	few
TGTGCCAGTGCCCGTCTCGATACGCAGTATTTT	CASARLDTQYF	NA	TRBV6-5	TRBJ2-3	few
TGTGCCAGCAGTAGATCCGGGACTTCCCAAACCATATATTTT	CASSRSGTSQTIYF	NA	TRBV6-5	TRBJ1-3	few
TGCAGTGCTGACGTAACAGGGGGGGGCACAGATACGCAGTATTTT	CSADVTGGGTDTQYF	NA	TRBV20-1	TRBJ2-3	NA
TGTGCCAGCAGCCTCGCTTACGGCCAAGGAGGCTATGGCTACACCTTC	CASSLAYGQGGYGYTF	NA	TRBV7-2	TRBJ1-2	NA
TGTGCCAGCAGCTTAGCTTTGGCAGCCAATTCACCCCTCCACTTT	CASSLALAANSPLHF	NA	TRBV7-9	TRBJ1-6	many
TGTGCCAGCAGCGTAGCGTTACAGGGCTGGGGGGCCAACGTCCTGACTTTC	CASSVALQGWGANVLTF	NA	TRBV9	TRBJ2-6	NA
TGCAGTGCTCAGGGGTTAGCGGTAAGATACTCCTACAATGAGCAGTTCTTC	CSAQGLAVRYSYNEQFF	NA	TRBV20-1	TRBJ2-1	many
TGCGCCAGCAGCCTCCGGACCGGGGTTGGGGGCACTGAAGCTTTCTTT	CASSLRTGVGGTEAFF	NA	TRBV4-3	TRBJ1-1	NA
TGTGCCAGCAGCCAAGAGCCACGGGACGCGGGAAGAGGGGAGCAGTACTTC	CASSQEPRDAGRGEQYF	NA	TRBV4-2	TRBJ2-7	few
TGTGCCAGCAGTTTAGGAGCGGGGGGGCAAGATACGCAGTATTTT	CASSLGAGGQDTQYF	TRBD2	TRBV12-3/TRBV12-4	TRBJ2-3	NA
TGTGCCAGCACCAACGTGGGGTATAGGCAGCCCCAGCATTTT	CASTNVGYRQPQHF	NA	TRBV6-2/TRBV6-3	TRBJ1-5	NA
TGTGCCAGCAGTTTACTTACCTCGAAAGATACGCAGTATTTT	CASSLLTSKDTQYF	NA	TRBV28	TRBJ2-3	NA
TGTGCCAGCAGCGTAGACCCCCTAGCGGGGGGGCGAGCCGAGACCCAGTACTTC	CASSVDPLAGGRAETQYF	TRBD2	TRBV9	TRBJ2-5	few
TGCGCCAGCAGCTTTGGTTGGGGCGGTTTCTCTGGGGCCAACGTCCTGACTTTC	CASSFGWGGFSGANVLTF	NA	TRBV5-1	TRBJ2-6	few
TGCGCCAGCAGCAGAGCCGGGACTGGAACCTACGAGCAGTACTTC	CASSRAGTGTYEQYF	NA	TRBV5-1	TRBJ2-7	few
TGTGCCAGCAGTCTCAGGACGGAGGCCCTATATGGCTACACCTTC	CASSLRTEALYGYTF	NA	TRBV12-3/TRBV12-4	TRBJ1-2	few
TGCGCCAGCAGCTTTGAGGACAACGTTGGCTACACCTTC	CASSFEDNVGYTF	NA	TRBV5-1	TRBJ1-2	NA
TGTGCCCGCAGCAACGGGGGCGGACAAGAGACCCAGTACTTC	CARSNGGGQETQYF	NA	TRBV27	TRBJ2-5	NA
TGCGCCAGCAGCTTGAGGGCTAGCGGGGGTGGAGAGACCCAGTACTTC	CASSLRASGGGETQYF	TRBD2	TRBV5-1	TRBJ2-5	few